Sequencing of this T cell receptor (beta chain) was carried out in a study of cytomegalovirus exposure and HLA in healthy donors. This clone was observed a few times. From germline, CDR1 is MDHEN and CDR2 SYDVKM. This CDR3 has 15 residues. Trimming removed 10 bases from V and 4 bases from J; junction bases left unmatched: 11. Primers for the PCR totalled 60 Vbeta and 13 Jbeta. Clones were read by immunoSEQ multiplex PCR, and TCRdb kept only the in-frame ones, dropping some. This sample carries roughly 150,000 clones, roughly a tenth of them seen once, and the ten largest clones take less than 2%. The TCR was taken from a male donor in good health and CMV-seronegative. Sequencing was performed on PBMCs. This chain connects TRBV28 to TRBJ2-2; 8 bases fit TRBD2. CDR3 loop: CATRFSGMGTGELFF. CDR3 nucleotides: TGTGCCACCCGGTTTAGCGGGATGGGCACCGGGGAGCTGTTTTTT.